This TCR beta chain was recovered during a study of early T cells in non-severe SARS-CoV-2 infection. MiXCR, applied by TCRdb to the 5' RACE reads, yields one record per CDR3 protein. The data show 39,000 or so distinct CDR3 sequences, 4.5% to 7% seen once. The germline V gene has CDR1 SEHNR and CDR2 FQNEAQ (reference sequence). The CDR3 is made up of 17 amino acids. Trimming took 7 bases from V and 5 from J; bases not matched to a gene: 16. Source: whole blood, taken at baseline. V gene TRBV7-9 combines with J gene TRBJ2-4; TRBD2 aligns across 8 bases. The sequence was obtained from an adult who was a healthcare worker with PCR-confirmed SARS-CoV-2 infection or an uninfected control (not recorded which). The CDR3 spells CASNTMGLGGEENIQYF. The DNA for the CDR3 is TGTGCCAGCAACACCATGGGACTAGGCGGGGAAGAAAACATTCAGTACTTC.